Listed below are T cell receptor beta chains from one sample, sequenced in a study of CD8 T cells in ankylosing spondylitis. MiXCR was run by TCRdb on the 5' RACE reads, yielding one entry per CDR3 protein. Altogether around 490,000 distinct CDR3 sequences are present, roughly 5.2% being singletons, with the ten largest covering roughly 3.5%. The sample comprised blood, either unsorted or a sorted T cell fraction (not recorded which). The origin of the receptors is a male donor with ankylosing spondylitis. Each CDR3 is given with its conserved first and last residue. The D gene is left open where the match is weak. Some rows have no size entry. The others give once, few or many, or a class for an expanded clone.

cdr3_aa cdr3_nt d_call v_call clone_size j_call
CASSALHGPRDYFYEQYF TGTGCCAGCAGCGCGTTACACGGGCCCAGGGACTATTTCTACGAGCAGTACTTC TRBD2 TRBV11-2 many TRBJ2-7
CAISPQEEREAYEQYF TGTGCCATCAGTCCCCAAGAGGAGCGGGAGGCATACGAGCAGTACTTC TRBD2 TRBV10-3 many TRBJ2-7
CASSPSGTSVGGEYF TGTGCCAGCAGCCCATCCGGGACTAGCGTCGGAGGGGAGTACTTC TRBD2 TRBV7-2 few TRBJ2-7
CATAARDRRDTQYF TGTGCCACCGCGGCAAGGGACCGGCGAGATACGCAGTATTTT NA TRBV10-3 many TRBJ2-3
CASSQEGGAISDTQYF TGTGCCAGCAGCCAAGAGGGGGGGGCCATCTCAGATACGCAGTATTTT NA TRBV4-2 many TRBJ2-3
CASSSGLAGGLDTQYF TGCGCCAGCAGCTCCGGACTAGCGGGAGGCTTAGATACGCAGTATTTT TRBD2 TRBV5-1 many TRBJ2-3
CASSPTGVYSNQPQHF TGTGCCAGCTCACCAACAGGGGTTTATAGCAATCAGCCCCAGCATTTT TRBD1 TRBV18 many TRBJ1-5
CASSQGAGGTYEQYF TGTGCCAGCAGCCAAGGGGCAGGGGGAACCTACGAGCAGTACTTC TRBD1 TRBV14 NA TRBJ2-7
CASSLSGSPNTGELFF TGTGCCAGCAGCTTGAGCGGGAGCCCGAACACCGGGGAGCTGTTTTTT TRBD2 TRBV5-5 many TRBJ2-2
CSASLGQNNQPQHF TGCAGTGCTTCCCTGGGACAGAACAATCAGCCCCAGCATTTT TRBD1 TRBV20-1 many TRBJ1-5
CASSLTTGTLYYEQYF TGTGCCAGCTCACTTACAACCGGGACCCTATACTACGAGCAGTACTTC NA TRBV18 few TRBJ2-7
CASSTGRPDTQYF TGTGCCAGCAGTACAGGGCGGCCAGATACGCAGTATTTT NA TRBV6-6 few TRBJ2-3
CASSLGLAYYNEQFF TGTGCCAGCAGCTTAGGACTAGCTTACTACAATGAGCAGTTCTTC TRBD2 TRBV7-2 many TRBJ2-1
CSVKVGEPQHF TGCAGCGTTAAAGTTGGAGAGCCCCAGCATTTT NA TRBV29-1 many TRBJ1-5
CASTQGLAGDTNQETQYF TGTGCCAGCACCCAGGGACTAGCGGGGGATACAAATCAAGAGACCCAGTACTTC NA TRBV21-1 NA TRBJ2-5
CASSLWGAGGELFF TGTGCCAGCAGTTTGTGGGGGGCCGGGGGGGAGCTGTTTTTT NA TRBV12-3/TRBV12-4 many TRBJ2-2
CASSAPRARTNEKLFF TGTGCCAGCAGCGCCCCCAGGGCGCGTACTAATGAAAAACTGTTTTTT NA TRBV7-8 many TRBJ1-4
CASSYRVGTEAFF TGTGCCAGCAGTTACAGGGTTGGAACTGAAGCTTTCTTT NA TRBV28 many TRBJ1-1
CSATGGTPGNTQYF TGCAGTGCCACCGGGGGCACCCCCGGGAATACGCAGTATTTT NA TRBV20-1 many TRBJ2-3
CASSYARVSYEQYF TGTGCCAGCAGTTACGCCAGGGTCTCCTACGAGCAGTACTTC NA TRBV6-5 many TRBJ2-7
CASSLEGADYGYTF TGCGCCAGCAGCTTGGAAGGGGCTGACTATGGCTACACCTTC NA TRBV5-1 many TRBJ1-2
CASSESTFGMNTEAFF TGTGCCAGCAGTGAATCCACGTTCGGGATGAACACTGAAGCTTTCTTT NA TRBV25-1 many TRBJ1-1
CASTLADTQYF TGTGCCAGTACCCTAGCAGATACGCAGTATTTT NA TRBV28 many TRBJ2-3
CASSLSAAMRTGATRGYTF TGTGCCAGCAGTTTATCGGCAGCTATGAGGACAGGCGCGACGAGAGGCTACACCTTC TRBD1 TRBV27 many TRBJ1-2
CASSVQPVGANTGELFF TGTGCCAGCAGTGTGCAACCCGTCGGGGCGAACACCGGGGAGCTGTTTTTT NA TRBV6-1 many TRBJ2-2
CASSLSLPGYTDTQYF TGTGCCAGCAGCTTATCCTTGCCAGGGTACACAGATACGCAGTATTTT NA TRBV7-6 few TRBJ2-3
CASSMDYRSLSSYNEQFF TGTGCCAGCAGCATGGACTATCGGAGCCTCTCTTCCTACAATGAGCAGTTCTTC NA TRBV11-2 NA TRBJ2-1
CASSLQLQGAAFF TGTGCCAGCAGCTTACAGTTACAGGGGGCAGCTTTCTTT TRBD1 TRBV7-6 many TRBJ1-1
CASSARDRSNEKLFF TGTGCCAGCAGCGCCCGGGACAGATCTAATGAAAAACTGTTTTTT TRBD1 TRBV7-2 few TRBJ1-4
CASGPLSGNTIYF TGTGCCAGCGGTCCACTCTCTGGAAACACCATATATTTT NA TRBV6-1 many TRBJ1-3
CASSSQGSGDQETQYF TGTGCCAGCAGTTCACAGGGGTCGGGGGACCAAGAGACCCAGTACTTC NA TRBV28 many TRBJ2-5
CASSFSRQDIYEQYF TGTGCCAGCAGTTTTTCGCGACAGGACATTTACGAGCAGTACTTC NA TRBV27 many TRBJ2-7
CASSKAGGVRTGELFF TGTGCCAGCAGCAAAGCGGGAGGGGTTCGGACCGGGGAGCTGTTTTTT NA TRBV21-1 many TRBJ2-2
CASSLRLYSDTQYF TGTGCCAGCAGCTTAAGACTGTACTCAGATACGCAGTATTTT NA TRBV7-2 NA TRBJ2-3
CASSIDGIYGYTF TGTGCCAGCAGCATAGACGGGATCTATGGCTACACCTTC NA TRBV7-2 many TRBJ1-2
CASSQDVPVLTAYEQYF TGCGCCAGCAGCCAAGATGTTCCCGTTTTGACAGCCTACGAGCAGTACTTC NA TRBV4-1 many TRBJ2-7
CASSFRLAGVTDTQYF TGTGCCAGCAGCTTTCGACTAGCGGGAGTCACAGATACGCAGTATTTT TRBD2 TRBV7-2 many TRBJ2-3
CSARGAVEKLFF TGCAGTGCTAGAGGTGCCGTAGAAAAACTGTTTTTT NA TRBV20-1 many TRBJ1-4
CASSQDWGWAVQYF TGCGCCAGCAGCCAAGATTGGGGTTGGGCAGTGCAGTATTTT NA TRBV4-3 many TRBJ2-3
CASSQRTDALSGYTF TGCGCCAGCAGCCAACGCACAGACGCTTTGAGCGGCTACACCTTC NA TRBV4-3 many TRBJ1-2
CSARDQRYEQYF TGCAGTGCTAGAGATCAGCGGTACGAGCAGTACTTC NA TRBV20-1 many TRBJ2-7
CASNKLTQGNEQFF TGTGCCAGCAACAAATTAACCCAGGGAAATGAGCAGTTCTTC NA TRBV7-9 many TRBJ2-1